This passage covers 18 T cell receptor beta chains from one sample sequenced in a study of blood T cell repertoires in COVID-19. Produced via immunoSEQ multiplex PCR; TCRdb's table is partial and in-frame only. The table records about 270,000 clones, 75% to 95% of them present only once. Sequenced input: PBMCs or T cells enriched from blood (not recorded which). Receptors were obtained from a man aged 40-49 years who had been exposed to COVID-19.

This clone showed up just once. The rearrangement uses TRBV28 and TRBJ1-5, with D tentatively TRBD1 (5 bases). Germline assignment: CDR1 MDHEN and CDR2 SYDVKM. This CDR3 region has 16 residues. Trimming stripped 6 bases from V and 0 bases from J, with 15 bases between. The CDR3 loop is CASRPETVYSNQPQHF. The CDR3 DNA sequence: TGTGCCAGCAGACCCGAGACAGTTTATAGCAATCAGCCCCAGCATTTT.

V is TRBV15 and J is TRBJ1-1; 7 bases are shared with TRBD1. CDR1 is LNHNV, CDR2 YYDKDF, per germline (reference sequence). The CDR3 spans 13 residues. The ends lost 11 bases at V and 1 base at J; junction bases unmatched: 7. The CDR3 here is CAATGDANTEAFF. CDR3 nucleotides: TGTGCCGCAACAGGGGACGCGAACACTGAAGCTTTCTTT. The full variable domain, with the rest looked up from reference TRBV15 and TRBJ1-1, is DAMVIQNPRYQVTQFGKPVTLSCSQTLNHNVMYWYQQKSSQAPKLLFHYYDKDFNNEADTPDNFQSRRPNTSFCFLDIRSPGLGDTAMYLCAATGDANTEAFFGQGTRLTVV.

The chain combines TRBV28 with TRBJ1-5; D is perhaps TRBD1 (6 bases). Germline V CDR1 and CDR2: MDHEN, SYDVKM. The CDR3 has 13 amino acids. V was trimmed by 7 bases and J by 6 bases, leaving 13 bases between them. The CDR3 loop reads CASTTGTRQPQHF. The CDR3 DNA follows: TGTGCCAGCACAACAGGGACGCGTCAGCCCCAGCATTTT.

The chain is built from TRBV29-1 and TRBJ2-3, with 9 bases matching TRBD2. The germline V gene has CDR1 SQVTM and CDR2 ANQGSEA. CDR3 size: 14 residues. After removal of 6 bases from V and 5 bases from J, the junction contained 9 bases not matched to a gene. CDR3 protein: CSVNSGSERDTQYF. CDR3 DNA: TGCAGCGTGAATAGCGGGAGCGAAAGAGATACGCAGTATTTT.

The gene calls are TRBV6-5 and TRBJ1-4; the D is unclear. V lost 2 bases, J lost 10 bases, and 5 bases lay in between. The germline V gene has CDR1 MNHEY and CDR2 SVGAGI. There are 11 residues in the CDR3. The CDR3: CASSYGGKLFF. As DNA, the CDR3 is TGTGCCAGCAGTTACGGAGGAAAACTGTTTTTT.

The chain employs TRBV5-6 and TRBJ1-1; no reliable D call. Between the trimmed V and J ends, which lost 1 base and 11 bases, there was a span of 15 bases. The CDR3 sequence is 13 residues long. Germline V gene sequence: CDR1 SGHDT, CDR2 YYEEEE. The CDR3 DNA sequence: TGTGCCAGCAGCTTGATAAGCGGTACGGATGCTTTCTTT. Its translation: CASSLISGTDAFF.

This chain links TRBV19 with TRBJ1-2, with unresolved D. Germline CDR1 is LNHDA and CDR2 is SQIVND (reference sequence). Deletions cut 0 bases from V and 5 bases from J, with 16 bases between. This CDR3 spans 16 amino acids. The CDR3 nucleotides read TGTGCCAGTAGTATAGACAGCGAAAACCTTTTTTATGGCTACACCTTC. As protein: CASSIDSENLFYGYTF.

The chain recombines TRBV7-2 with TRBJ1-1; D uncertain. Germline CDR1 SGHTA, CDR2 FQGNSA. V dropped 4 bases and J dropped 1 base, with 7 bases sitting between them. The CDR3 spans 13 residues. The chain's CDR3 is CASSSNPNTEAFF. The CDR3 DNA is TGTGCCAGCAGCTCAAATCCGAACACTGAAGCTTTCTTT.

The CDR3 region is CASSPSGGPTNEKLFF. In DNA form, the CDR3 reads TGTGCCAGCAGCCCATCGGGTGGTCCAACTAATGAAAAACTGTTTTTT. The chain joins TRBV9 to TRBJ1-4; no reliable D call. Trimming took off 4 bases at V and 0 bases at J, with 13 bases between the two ends. The CDR3 consists of 16 residues. From germline, CDR1 is SGDLS and CDR2 YYNGEE.

This chain uses TRBV5-4 with TRBJ2-2; 13 bases agree with TRBD2. CDR1 is SGHNT, CDR2 YYREEE, per germline (reference sequence). The CDR3 consists of 16 residues. V lost 2 bases, J lost 7 bases, and 5 bases stayed unmatched. Here the CDR3 DNA reads TGTGCCAGCAGCTTAGGGACTAGCGGGACGAGCGGGGAGCTGTTTTTT. Translation: CASSLGTSGTSGELFF.

The chain employs TRBV9 and TRBJ1-4, with unresolved D. Germline lookup yields CDR1 SGDLS and CDR2 YYNGEE. V dropped 0 bases and J dropped 4 bases, with 7 bases sitting between them. The CDR3 is 14 residues long. The CDR3 DNA follows: TGTGCCAGCAGCGTAGCGCAGTTTAATGAAAAACTGTTTTTT. It is translated as CASSVAQFNEKLFF.

The chain links TRBV7-9 to TRBJ2-3; TRBD1 matches at 9 bases. Per the germline V gene, CDR1 is SEHNR and CDR2 is FQNEAQ (reference sequence). With V trimmed by 5 bases and J by 3 bases, 9 bases remained unmatched. The CDR3 consists of 16 residues. CDR3 in DNA: TGTGCCAGCAGCATGACAGGGGGGCGAGGGACAGATACGCAGTATTTT. This encodes CASSMTGGRGTDTQYF.

This sequence joins TRBV5-1 and TRBJ2-5; D might be TRBD1 (6 bases). Germline CDR1 SGHRS, CDR2 YFSETQ. The CDR3 has 16 amino acids. V lost 2 bases, J lost 5 bases, and 19 bases lay in between. The CDR3 sequence is CASSFGATGQRETQYF. In nucleotides, the CDR3 is TGCGCCAGCAGCTTCGGTGCGACAGGACAGAGGGAGACCCAGTACTTC.

The chain couples TRBV7-9 to TRBJ1-2; 9 positions match TRBD1. The germline V gene has CDR1 SEHNR and CDR2 FQNEAQ (reference sequence). V trimming: 3 bases; J trimming: 0 bases; junction bases outside the gene matches: 11. The CDR3 length is 18 residues. CDR3 nucleotides: TGTGCCAGCAGCTTGAGGCCGGGACAGGGACCAGCTAACTATGGCTACACCTTC. It encodes CASSLRPGQGPANYGYTF.

J is TRBJ2-2 and V is TRBV7-3, with a possible D match to TRBD1 (5 bases). V lost 5 bases to trimming and J lost 4 bases, with 20 bases between them. The CDR3 runs 17 residues. In germline, CDR1 is SGHTA, CDR2 FQGTGA. The CDR3 nucleotides read TGTGCCAGCAGCCGAACCGGAAAAGGGGATTTCACCGGGGAGCTGTTTTTT. Its translation is CASSRTGKGDFTGELFF.

This rearrangement joins TRBV24-1 to TRBJ2-5; 11 bases are shared with TRBD2. V shed 4 bases and J 3 bases; nucleotides not matched to a gene: 3. There are 15 residues in the CDR3. Per the germline V gene, CDR1 is KGHDR and CDR2 is SFDVKD. In DNA form, the CDR3 reads TGTGCCACCAGTGACACGGGACTAGCGGAAGAGACCCAGTACTTC. Residues: CATSDTGLAEETQYF.

This clone occurred once. This chain connects TRBV29-1 to TRBJ1-5; 9 nucleotides match TRBD1. Germline V gene lookup returns CDR1 SQVTM and CDR2 ANQGSEA. The J segment lost 4 bases and the V segment lost 7 bases, leaving 8 bases of the junction unmatched. This CDR3 has 14 amino acids. The CDR3 DNA reads TGCAGCGCCTCCGGGACAGGGCCTAATCAGCCCCAGCATTTT. Translated, it gives CSASGTGPNQPQHF.

This chain uses TRBV12-5 with TRBJ2-7; TRBD2 might be the D (7 bases). The ends were cut back, 0 bases at V and 2 bases at J, with 14 bases in the middle. From germline, CDR1 is LGHNT and CDR2 FRNRAP. CDR3 size: 16 residues. CDR3 sequence reads: CASGLVLGGHPYEQYF. CDR3 bases: TGTGCTAGTGGTTTGGTCTTGGGGGGGCACCCCTACGAGCAGTACTTC.